This TCR beta chain was identified during a study of blood T cell repertoires in COVID-19. The Seattle site enrolled patients during active infection and followed them longitudinally. CDR3 size: 16 residues. The germline V gene encodes CDR1 SGHTA and CDR2 FQGNSA. Trimming took 1 base from V and 1 from J; bases not matched to a gene: 6. Here immunoSEQ multiplex PCR was the method, and the copy in TCRdb shows in-frame clones only, minus some. Of approximately 210,000 clones listed, about nine tenths are singletons. The sequencing input was peripheral blood. This receptor was obtained from a man in his fifties with COVID-19, enrolled during active disease. The J gene is TRBJ1-1, the V gene TRBV7-2; 7 bases are a match to TRBD1. The CDR3 DNA follows: TGTGCCAGCAGCTTAGTTGGGGGACAGAAGAACACTGAAGCTTTCTTT. Residues: CASSLVGGQKNTEAFF.